This is a list of T cell receptor beta chains from one sample in a study of shared clonotypes between healthy human individuals. The method was immunoSEQ multiplex PCR; TCRdb's version includes in-frame clones alone and lacks a portion of them. Among around 550,000 clones listed, 90% to 97% were seen once. The specimen sequenced was naive CD4+ T cells sorted from blood. The receptors come from a woman between 25 and 40 years old in good health. The CDR3 runs from the conserved cysteine through the conserved F or W. D genes are given only for firm matches. Some rows mark clone size as missing; the rest say once, few, many or name a class of expanded clone.

j_call cdr3_length clone_size v_call d_call cdr3_aa cdr3_nt
TRBJ2-3 16 - TRBV5-1 TRBD2 CASSLDTLAGTDTQYF TGCGCCAGCAGCTTGGACACACTAGCGGGCACAGATACGCAGTATTTT
TRBJ1-5 16 - TRBV19 - CASSRTGRGEAQPQHF TGTGCCAGTAGTCGGACGGGACGGGGAGAGGCTCAGCCCCAGCATTTT
TRBJ1-1 13 - TRBV9 - CATSPWGDTEAFF TGTGCCACCTCACCATGGGGGGACACTGAAGCTTTCTTT
TRBJ1-5 16 - TRBV4-1 - CASSQGGARSNQPQHF TGCGCCAGCAGCCAAGGTGGGGCGCGGAGCAATCAGCCCCAGCATTTT
TRBJ1-1 16 - TRBV28 - CASSPPRYRATPEAFF TGTGCCAGCAGTCCCCCGCGGTACAGGGCAACCCCTGAAGCTTTCTTT
TRBJ1-2 13 - TRBV7-3 - CASPQGPFYGYTF TGTGCCAGCCCACAGGGTCCCTTCTATGGCTACACCTTC
TRBJ2-3 16 - TRBV11-3 TRBD2 CASSLVAGDGTDTQYF TGTGCCAGCAGCTTAGTAGCGGGAGACGGCACAGATACGCAGTATTTT
TRBJ2-7 17 - TRBV28 TRBD2 CASMEASGRWTGYEQYF TGTGCCAGCATGGAGGCTAGCGGGAGATGGACCGGGTACGAGCAGTACTTC
TRBJ2-1 14 once TRBV7-9 - CASSLTGTYNEQFF TGTGCCAGCAGCTTAACGGGAACCTACAATGAGCAGTTCTTC
TRBJ2-5 14 once TRBV27 TRBD2 CASSIAGGQLSQYF TGTGCCAGCTCCATTGCGGGGGGCCAGCTCTCCCAGTACTTC
TRBJ2-3 13 - TRBV28 - CASSFPLRDTQYF TGTGCCAGCAGTTTTCCCCTTCGGGATACGCAGTATTTT
TRBJ2-1 11 - TRBV7-2 - CASSLFSEQFF TGTGCCAGCAGCTTATTTTCGGAGCAGTTCTTC
TRBJ1-1 15 - TRBV7-9 TRBD1 CASSLAGTGNTEAFF TGTGCCAGCAGCTTGGCTGGGACAGGAAACACTGAAGCTTTCTTT
TRBJ2-6 16 - TRBV28 - CASSLYAISGANVLTF TGTGCCAGCAGTTTGTACGCAATCTCTGGGGCCAACGTCCTGACTTTC
TRBJ2-7 14 - TRBV7-9 TRBD2 CASSQLAGFYEQYF TGTGCCAGCAGCCAACTAGCGGGGTTCTACGAGCAGTACTTC
TRBJ2-7 14 - TRBV7-3 - CASSPQGAGYEQYF TGTGCCAGCAGCCCCCAAGGGGCAGGTTACGAGCAGTACTTC
TRBJ2-3 16 - TRBV7-3 TRBD2 CASSSGLAGATDTQYF TGTGCCAGCAGCTCCGGACTAGCGGGAGCAACAGATACGCAGTATTTT
TRBJ2-1 15 - TRBV5-1 - CASRGAGSSYNEQFF TGCGCCAGCAGAGGGGCAGGGAGCTCCTACAATGAGCAGTTCTTC
TRBJ2-5 14 once TRBV7-9 - CASSPGATPKTQYF TGTGCCAGCTCCCCGGGGGCTACCCCAAAGACCCAGTACTTC
TRBJ1-2 13 - TRBV28 - CASRQGPFYGYTF TGTGCCAGCAGACAGGGACCCTTCTATGGCTACACCTTC
TRBJ1-1 13 - TRBV29-1 - CSVAVQLNTEAFF TGCAGCGTTGCGGTTCAGCTGAACACTGAAGCTTTCTTT
TRBJ2-7 15 once TRBV5-4 - CASSPGRGASYEQYF TGTGCCAGCAGCCCCGGTAGGGGCGCCTCCTACGAGCAGTACTTC
TRBJ2-3 15 - TRBV5-1 TRBD2 CASSLSGGPADTQYF TGCGCCAGCAGCTTGTCGGGGGGGCCTGCAGATACGCAGTATTTT
TRBJ2-3 14 - TRBV29-1 TRBD1 CSAMTGVRTDTQYF TGCAGCGCTATGACAGGGGTAAGGACAGATACGCAGTATTTT
TRBJ1-1 13 - TRBV29-1 TRBD1 CSVKPGGLTEAFF TGCAGCGTGAAACCAGGGGGGTTGACTGAAGCTTTCTTT
TRBJ1-1 15 - TRBV28 - CASSPPSGAGTEAFF TGTGCCAGCAGTCCCCCCTCCGGGGCAGGGACTGAAGCTTTCTTT
TRBJ1-1 12 - TRBV28 - CATSGELRGAFF TGTGCCACCTCCGGCGAGCTTCGCGGAGCTTTCTTT
TRBJ1-2 14 - TRBV28 - CASSYGTSGYGYTF TGTGCCAGCAGTTATGGCACCTCTGGCTATGGCTACACCTTC
TRBJ1-5 15 - TRBV19 - CASSIGGQVNQPQHF TGTGCCAGTAGTATAGGGGGCCAGGTGAATCAGCCCCAGCATTTT
TRBJ1-4 14 - TRBV27 - CASSLIGRNEKLFF TGTGCCAGCAGTTTAATCGGGCGCAATGAAAAACTGTTTTTT
TRBJ2-1 15 - TRBV11-2 - CASSPERVSYNEQFF TGTGCCAGCAGCCCCGAGCGGGTCTCCTACAATGAGCAGTTCTTC
TRBJ2-3 18 - TRBV18 TRBD2 CASSPRTSGIEGADTQYF TGTGCCAGCTCACCACGGACTAGCGGGATAGAGGGTGCAGATACGCAGTATTTT
TRBJ1-2 12 - TRBV28 - CASTERGYGYTF TGTGCCAGCACCGAGAGAGGGTATGGCTACACCTTC
TRBJ2-7 18 - TRBV27 TRBD2 CASSVRGLAGGSLYEQYF TGTGCCAGCAGTGTACGGGGACTAGCGGGAGGATCACTCTACGAGCAGTACTTC
TRBJ2-1 16 - TRBV4-2 - CASSQDWRAANNEQFF TGTGCCAGCAGCCAAGATTGGAGGGCCGCTAACAATGAGCAGTTCTTC
TRBJ2-7 12 - TRBV10-3 - CAIAGNLDEQYF TGTGCCATCGCCGGGAACCTAGACGAGCAGTACTTC
TRBJ1-1 15 - TRBV18 TRBD1 CASSLSQGANTEAFF TGTGCCAGCTCGCTATCGCAGGGGGCAAACACTGAAGCTTTCTTT
TRBJ2-5 14 - TRBV5-8 TRBD1 CASSLAGQGETQYF TGTGCCAGCAGCTTGGCCGGACAGGGCGAGACCCAGTACTTC
TRBJ2-1 14 - TRBV28 - CASSFHSGYNEQFF TGTGCCAGCAGTTTTCATAGCGGCTACAATGAGCAGTTCTTC
TRBJ2-1 14 - TRBV2 TRBD2 CASRRGLAANEQFF TGTGCCAGCAGACGGGGACTAGCGGCTAATGAGCAGTTCTTC
TRBJ1-2 13 - TRBV11-2 - CASSLLRNYGYTF TGTGCCAGCAGCCTCCTACGGAACTATGGCTACACCTTC
TRBJ1-2 12 few TRBV2 - CASSERSYGYTF TGTGCCAGCAGTGAGAGGTCCTATGGCTACACCTTC
TRBJ1-2 14 - TRBV2 TRBD1 CAGSGTGAEGGYTF TGTGCCGGGTCTGGGACAGGGGCCGAGGGCGGCTACACCTTC
TRBJ2-3 13 - TRBV7-9 - CASSSRGPDTQYF TGTGCCAGCAGCTCCCGCGGGCCAGATACGCAGTATTTT
TRBJ1-5 14 - TRBV5-5 - CASSFGTGNQPQHF TGTGCCAGCAGCTTCGGGACGGGGAATCAGCCCCAGCATTTT
TRBJ1-2 14 - TRBV28 - CASLRSGGAVVYTF TGTGCCAGCTTACGGTCCGGGGGCGCGGTAGTTTACACCTTC
TRBJ2-3 15 - TRBV5-1 - CASSIAALFTDTQYF TGCGCCAGCAGCATAGCGGCACTCTTCACAGATACGCAGTATTTT
TRBJ2-1 17 - TRBV5-1 TRBD2 CASSFGTSGSLYNEQFF TGCGCCAGCAGCTTCGGGACTAGCGGGAGCTTGTACAATGAGCAGTTCTTC
TRBJ2-1 15 - TRBV5-4 TRBD2 CASRIAGGPRNEQFF TGTGCCAGCAGGATAGCGGGAGGGCCGAGGAATGAGCAGTTCTTC
TRBJ1-1 18 - TRBV18 - CASSPLVSSGGFPTEAFF TGTGCCAGCTCACCTCTCGTGTCAAGCGGAGGTTTCCCTACTGAAGCTTTCTTT
TRBJ2-7 14 - TRBV18 - CASSLLRDPGEQYF TGTGCCAGCTCACTTCTGCGGGACCCCGGCGAGCAGTACTTC
TRBJ1-2 14 - TRBV6-5 TRBD1 CASRPTGVSNGYTF TGTGCCAGCAGACCTACAGGGGTTTCCAATGGCTACACCTTC
TRBJ1-1 14 - TRBV7-9 TRBD1 CASSAFTGDAEAFF TGTGCCAGCAGCGCGTTTACAGGGGACGCTGAAGCTTTCTTT
TRBJ1-1 15 - TRBV7-2 - CASSLQGTMNTEAFF TGTGCCAGCAGCTTACAAGGCACGATGAACACTGAAGCTTTCTTT
TRBJ2-7 16 - TRBV15 - CATSRDFPGEGYEQYF TGTGCCACCAGCAGAGATTTTCCGGGAGAAGGCTACGAGCAGTACTTC
TRBJ2-2 15 once TRBV7-3 - CASSRRPTAGGELFF TGTGCCAGCAGCCGCAGGCCGACCGCCGGCGGGGAGCTGTTTTTT
TRBJ2-7 17 - TRBV6-4 - CASPPFQGGLEDCEQYF TGTGCCAGCCCCCCTTTCCAAGGCGGGCTGGAAGACTGCGAGCAGTACTTC